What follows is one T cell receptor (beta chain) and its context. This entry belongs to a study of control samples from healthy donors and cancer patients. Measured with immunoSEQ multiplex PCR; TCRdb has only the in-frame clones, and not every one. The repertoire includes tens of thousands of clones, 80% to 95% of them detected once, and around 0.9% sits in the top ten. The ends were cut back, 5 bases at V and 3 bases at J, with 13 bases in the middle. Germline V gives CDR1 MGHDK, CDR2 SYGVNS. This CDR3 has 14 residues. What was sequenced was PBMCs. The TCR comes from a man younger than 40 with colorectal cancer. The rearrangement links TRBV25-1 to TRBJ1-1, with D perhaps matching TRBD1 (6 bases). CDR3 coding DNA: TGTGCCAGCAGTATTCACAGGGTTGACACTGAAGCTTTCTTT. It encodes CASSIHRVDTEAFF.